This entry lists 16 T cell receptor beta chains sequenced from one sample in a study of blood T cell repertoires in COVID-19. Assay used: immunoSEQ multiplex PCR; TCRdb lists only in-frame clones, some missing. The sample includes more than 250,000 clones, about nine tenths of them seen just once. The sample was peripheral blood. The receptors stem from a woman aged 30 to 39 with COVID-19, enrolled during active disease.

The CDR3 bases are TGCGCCAGCAGCTCAGACCAGGGGGCGTATGGCTACACCTTC. Its translation is CASSSDQGAYGYTF. The chain has TRBV5-1 and TRBJ1-2; TRBD1 aligns across 8 bases. CDR3 length: 14 amino acids. After removal of 3 bases from V and 5 bases from J, the junction contained 6 bases not matched to a gene. Germline V gene sequence: CDR1 SGHRS, CDR2 YFSETQ.

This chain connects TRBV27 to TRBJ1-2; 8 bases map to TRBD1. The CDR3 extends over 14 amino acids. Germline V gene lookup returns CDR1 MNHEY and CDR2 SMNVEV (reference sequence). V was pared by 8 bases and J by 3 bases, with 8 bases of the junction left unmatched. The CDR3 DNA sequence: TGTGCCAGCCGCGGACAGGGCCCACACTATGGCTACACCTTC. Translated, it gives CASRGQGPHYGYTF.

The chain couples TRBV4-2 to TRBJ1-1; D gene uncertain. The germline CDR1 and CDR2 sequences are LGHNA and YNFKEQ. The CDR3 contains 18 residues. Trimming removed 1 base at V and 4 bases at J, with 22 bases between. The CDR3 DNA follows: TGTGCCAGCAGCCAAGCCCTTGGACCTACGCGGGGAAGCACTGAAGCTTTCTTT. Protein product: CASSQALGPTRGSTEAFF.

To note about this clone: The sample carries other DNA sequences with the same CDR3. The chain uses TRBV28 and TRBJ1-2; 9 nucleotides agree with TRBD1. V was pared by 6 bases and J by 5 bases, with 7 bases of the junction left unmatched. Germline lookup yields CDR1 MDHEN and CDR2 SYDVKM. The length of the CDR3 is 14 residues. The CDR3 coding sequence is TGTGCCAGCAGGACGACCGGGACAGGGTATGGCTACACCTTC. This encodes CASRTTGTGYGYTF.

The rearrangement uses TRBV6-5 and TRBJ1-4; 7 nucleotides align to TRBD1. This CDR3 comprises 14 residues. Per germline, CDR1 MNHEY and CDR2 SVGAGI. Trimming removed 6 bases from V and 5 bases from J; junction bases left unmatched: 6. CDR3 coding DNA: TGTGCCAGCAGGGCCGGGACAGTGAATGAAAAACTGTTTTTT. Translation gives CASRAGTVNEKLFF.

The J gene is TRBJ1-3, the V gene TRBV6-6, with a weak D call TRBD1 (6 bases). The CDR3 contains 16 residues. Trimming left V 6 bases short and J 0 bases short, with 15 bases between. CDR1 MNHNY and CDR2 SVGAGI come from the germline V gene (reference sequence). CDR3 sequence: CASSALLGASGNTIYF. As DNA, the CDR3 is TGTGCCAGCAGCGCATTGTTGGGGGCCTCTGGAAACACCATATATTTT.

DNA of the CDR3: TGCAGCGTTAATTCCGGACTCTCCTACGAGCAGTACTTC. Translated: CSVNSGLSYEQYF. V and J are TRBV29-1 and TRBJ2-7; possibly TRBD2 for D (5 bases). The CDR3 spans 13 residues. V was pared by 5 bases and J by 0 bases, with 11 bases between. Germline lookup yields CDR1 SQVTM and CDR2 ANQGSEA.

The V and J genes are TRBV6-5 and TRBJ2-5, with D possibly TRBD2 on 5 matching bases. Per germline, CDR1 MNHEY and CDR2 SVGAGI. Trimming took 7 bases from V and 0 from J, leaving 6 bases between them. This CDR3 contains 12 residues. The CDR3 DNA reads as TGTGCCAGCACGGGGAACCAAGAGACCCAGTACTTC. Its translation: CASTGNQETQYF.

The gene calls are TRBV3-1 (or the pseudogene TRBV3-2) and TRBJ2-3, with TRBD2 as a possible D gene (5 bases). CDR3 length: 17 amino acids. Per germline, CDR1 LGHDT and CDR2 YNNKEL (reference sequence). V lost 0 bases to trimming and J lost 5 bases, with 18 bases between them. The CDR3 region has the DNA TGTGCCAGCAGCCAAGATCTTGCCGGACTCGCGTTAGATACGCAGTATTTT. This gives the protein CASSQDLAGLALDTQYF.

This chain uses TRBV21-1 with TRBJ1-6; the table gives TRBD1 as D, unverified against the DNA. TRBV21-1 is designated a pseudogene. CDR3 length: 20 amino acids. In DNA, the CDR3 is TGTGCCAGCAGCAAAATAAAACGGGGACAGGGGGGGATTTATAATTCACCCCTCCACTTT. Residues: CASSKIKRGQGGIYNSPLHF.

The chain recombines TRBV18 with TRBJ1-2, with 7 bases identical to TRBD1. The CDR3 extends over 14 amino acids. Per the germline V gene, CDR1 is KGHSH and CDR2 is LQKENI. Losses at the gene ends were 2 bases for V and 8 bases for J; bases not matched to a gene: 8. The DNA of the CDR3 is TGTGCCAGCTCACCAAACAGGGGTTGGCAGGGCTACACCTTC. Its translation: CASSPNRGWQGYTF.

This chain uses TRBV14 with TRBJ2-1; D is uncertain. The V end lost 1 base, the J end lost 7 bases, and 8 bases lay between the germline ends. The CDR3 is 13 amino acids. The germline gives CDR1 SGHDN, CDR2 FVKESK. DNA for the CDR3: TGTGCCAGCAGCCAAGGGTTCGGTAATGAGCAGTTCTTC. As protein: CASSQGFGNEQFF.

The CDR3 sequence: CASGGQGHSGNTIYF. Here the CDR3 DNA reads TGTGCCAGCGGGGGACAGGGTCACTCTGGAAACACCATATATTTT. The chain recombines TRBV25-1 with TRBJ1-3; TRBD1 agrees at 9 bases. The CDR3 runs 15 residues. Germline CDR1 MGHDK, CDR2 SYGVNS. The trim removed 8 bases at V and 0 bases at J, leaving 5 bases unmatched.

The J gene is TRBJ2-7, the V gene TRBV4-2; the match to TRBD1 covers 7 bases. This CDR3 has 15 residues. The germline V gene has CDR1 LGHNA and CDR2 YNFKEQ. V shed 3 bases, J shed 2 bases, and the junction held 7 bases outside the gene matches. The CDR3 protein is CASSHLGQGAYEQYF. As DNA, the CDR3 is TGTGCCAGCAGCCATCTAGGGCAGGGGGCCTACGAGCAGTACTTC.

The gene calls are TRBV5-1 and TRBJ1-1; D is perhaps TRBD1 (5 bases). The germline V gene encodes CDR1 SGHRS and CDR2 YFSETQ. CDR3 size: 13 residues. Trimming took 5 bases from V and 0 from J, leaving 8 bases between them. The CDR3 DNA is TGCGCCAGCAGAATGACAGTGAACACTGAAGCTTTCTTT. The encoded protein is CASRMTVNTEAFF.

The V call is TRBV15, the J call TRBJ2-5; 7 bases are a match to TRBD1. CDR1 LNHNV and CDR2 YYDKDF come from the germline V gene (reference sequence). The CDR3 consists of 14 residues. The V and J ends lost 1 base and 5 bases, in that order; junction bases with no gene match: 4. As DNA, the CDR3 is TGTGCCACCAGCAGAGTTAGGGGGCCTGAGACCCAGTACTTC. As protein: CATSRVRGPETQYF. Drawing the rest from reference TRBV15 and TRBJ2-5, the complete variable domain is DAMVIQNPRYQVTQFGKPVTLSCSQTLNHNVMYWYQQKSSQAPKLLFHYYDKDFNNEADTPDNFQSRRPNTSFCFLDIRSPGLGDTAMYLCATSRVRGPETQYFGPGTRLLVL.